The T cell receptor beta chain under discussion was sequenced for a study of T cells in Graves' hyperthyroidism and ophthalmopathy (dated by TCRdb to between 2017 and 2020). About the study as a whole: Peripheral blood was sampled at the time of initial diagnosis, prior to any treatment. In six Graves' hyperthyroidism patients, the study also compared T-cell repertoires from thyroid tissue with T-cell repertoires from blood. The roughly 94 discovery patients were randomly split 7:3 into training and test sets. Whether ophthalmopathy could be predicted prospectively was tested in an independent validation cohort made up of under 20 hyperthyroidism patients plus 17 patients who later progressed to ophthalmopathy. After sampling, hyperthyroidism patients received methimazole starting at 30 mg daily, and ophthalmopathy patients received high-dose intravenous methylprednisolone. According to the paper, TCR Vbeta CDR3 sequencing was carried out on 135 peripheral blood samples, which came from approximately 43 ophthalmopathy, approximately 72 hyperthyroidism and 17 progressor patients. To identify TCR V-J signatures that set the groups apart, the researchers used a discovery cohort of about a hundred patients, made up of 40 to 45 with Graves' ophthalmopathy and some 55 with stable Graves' hyperthyroidism.

The TCR beta CDR3 regions were amplified from the RNA transcripts. A first-round RT-PCR of the TCR CDR3 used the HTBI primer set with the Qiagen OneStep RT-PCR kit. Libraries were constructed in a second round of multiplex PCR, after which size selection and purification were carried out. Libraries were sequenced paired-end with 100 bp reads on an Illumina HiSeq2000. Turning to the authors' computational methods: SOAPnuke was used to process the raw data, removing reads that contained adapters or uncalled bases, had a mean Phred below 15, or lacked an exact match to the constant primer or identifier. COPE v1.2.5 was used to merge high-quality paired reads, and clonotypes were defined as unique nucleotide sequences. MiTCR v1.1 was used to align clonotypes to the IMGT TRBV, TRBD and TRBJ reference segments. Only V-J combinations with frequency above 0.0001, covering approximately 99% of repertoires, were analysed. The TCS score was defined as the ratio of F50 (clonal expansion) to E x V (chaos), calculated using BLOSUM62-based TCRdist between CDR3 peptides within each V-J. Welch's t-statistics and random forest reduced 500 to 550 V-J features to 13, which were used in a naive Bayes classifier (R e1071). Clones were called with MiXCR by TCRdb after fastp trimmed the public reads at Q25, and only in-frame beta chains were retained. CDR3 protein duplicates are merged, each entry listing the most common genes and DNA. TCRdb's processing, not the study's, gives the V and J calls here. For this sample the table gives around 620,000 distinct CDR3 sequences, of which approximately 14% were detected only once. The ten largest account for 7% to 9% of the sample.

The CDR3, cysteine through phenylalanine, is 14 amino acids long. This entry keeps only the CDR3 DNA: 42 bases, framed from base 1. For CDR1 and CDR2, the germline V gene (reference sequence) lists GTSNPN and SVGIG. V is cut by 0 bases and J by 3 bases, and the space between the germline ends is 9 bases. Many counts were recorded for this clonotype. Its antigen target is currently unknown. Base qualities are not at hand, and no much larger clone is one base apart. Ophthalmopathy patients had moderately to severely active disease, Clinical Activity Score of at least 3, NOSPECS grade of at least 4, and duration under 3 months. Exclusion was applied to patients with uncontrolled infections, other autoimmune diseases, pregnancy or lactation. Diagnoses were established on the basis of clinical symptoms, serum thyroxine and TRAb, thyroid ultrasound, and orbital computed tomography. PBMCs were separated from roughly 9.3 ml of fresh peripheral blood using Ficoll-Paque density gradient centrifugation. Total RNA was extracted with Trizol reagent, and quality was checked on an Agilent 2100 Bioanalyzer.

Findings and caveats that apply to the study as a whole: Ophthalmopathy was separated from stable hyperthyroidism by a 13 V-J signature model, with approximately 85% sensitivity and 81% to 82% specificity obtained in cross-validation and 80%/75% obtained in testing. Sample size was not statistically predetermined, and blinding of investigators to group allocation was not performed. Most expanded thyroid clonotypes (frequency above 0.001) were also detected in blood, a finding suggesting that blood repertoires may reflect thyroid immune responses. In validation, progression to ophthalmopathy was predicted by the model with approximately 67% sensitivity and just over 72% specificity, a median of roughly six months before onset.

The rearrangement combines TRBV30 with TRBJ2-1, with TRBD2 tentatively as D gene (6 bases match). The sequenced material came from blood. The sequence was obtained from a young woman with Graves' ophthalmopathy. The CDR3 region: CAWSVIGGYNEQFF. In nucleotides, the sequence is TGTGCCTGGAGTGTCATCGGGGGCTACAATGAGCAGTTCTTC. This CDR3, with the reference TRBV30 and TRBJ2-1 proteins standing in past its ends, gives the full variable domain SQTIHQWPATLVQPVGSPLSLECTVEGTSNPNLYWYRQAAGRGLQLLFYSVGIGQISSEVPQNLSASRPQDRQFILSSKKLLLSDSGFYLCAWSVIGGYNEQFFGPGTRLTVL.